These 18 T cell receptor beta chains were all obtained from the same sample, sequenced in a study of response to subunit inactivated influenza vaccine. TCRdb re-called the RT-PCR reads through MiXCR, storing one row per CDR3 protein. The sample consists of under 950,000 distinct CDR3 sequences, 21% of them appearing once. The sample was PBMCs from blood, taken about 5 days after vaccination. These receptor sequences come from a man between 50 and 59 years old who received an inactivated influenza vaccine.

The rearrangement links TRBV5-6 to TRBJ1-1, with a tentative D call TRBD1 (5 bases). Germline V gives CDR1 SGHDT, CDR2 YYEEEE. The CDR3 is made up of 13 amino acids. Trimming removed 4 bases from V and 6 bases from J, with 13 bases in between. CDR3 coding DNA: TGTGCCAGCAGCCGTTTGCAGGGCGCTGAAGCTTTCTTT. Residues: CASSRLQGAEAFF.

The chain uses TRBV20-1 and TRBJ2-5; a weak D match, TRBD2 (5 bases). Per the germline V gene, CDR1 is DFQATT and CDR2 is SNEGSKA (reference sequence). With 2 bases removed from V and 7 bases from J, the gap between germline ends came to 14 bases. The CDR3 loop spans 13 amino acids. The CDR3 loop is CSARIGQEATQYF. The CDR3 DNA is TGCAGTGCTAGAATAGGGCAGGAGGCGACCCAGTACTTC.

The CDR3, as DNA: TGCGCCAGCAGCTTGTCCCATATTTACAATGAGCAGTTCTTC. Amino acids: CASSLSHIYNEQFF. The rearrangement uses TRBV5-1 and TRBJ2-1; D gene unclear. The V end lost 1 base, the J end lost 4 bases, and 9 bases lay between the germline ends. This CDR3 comprises 14 residues. CDR1 SGHRS and CDR2 YFSETQ come from the germline V gene.

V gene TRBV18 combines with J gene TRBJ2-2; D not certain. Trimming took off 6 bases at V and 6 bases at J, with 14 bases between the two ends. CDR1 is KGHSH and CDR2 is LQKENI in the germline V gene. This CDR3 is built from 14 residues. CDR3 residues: CASSYLGRPGELFF. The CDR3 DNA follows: TGTGCCAGCTCCTACCTTGGACGACCCGGGGAGCTGTTTTTT.

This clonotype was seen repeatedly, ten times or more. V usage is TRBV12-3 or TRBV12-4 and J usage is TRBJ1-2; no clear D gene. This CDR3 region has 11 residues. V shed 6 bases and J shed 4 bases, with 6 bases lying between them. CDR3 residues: CASRRGYGYTF. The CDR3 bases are TGTGCCAGCAGGAGAGGCTATGGCTACACCTTC.

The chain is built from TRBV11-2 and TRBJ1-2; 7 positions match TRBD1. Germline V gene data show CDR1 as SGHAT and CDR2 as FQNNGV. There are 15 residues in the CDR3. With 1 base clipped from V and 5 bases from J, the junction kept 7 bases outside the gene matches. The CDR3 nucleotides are TGTGCCAGCAGCTTAGGACAGGGTGGCGTGTATGGCTACACCTTC. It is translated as CASSLGQGGVYGYTF. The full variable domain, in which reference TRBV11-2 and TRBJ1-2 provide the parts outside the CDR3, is EAGVAQSPRYKIIEKRQSVAFWCNPISGHATLYWYQQILGQGPKLLIQFQNNGVVDDSQLPKDRFSAERLKGVDSTLKIQPAKLEDSAVYLCASSLGQGGVYGYTFGSGTRLTVV.

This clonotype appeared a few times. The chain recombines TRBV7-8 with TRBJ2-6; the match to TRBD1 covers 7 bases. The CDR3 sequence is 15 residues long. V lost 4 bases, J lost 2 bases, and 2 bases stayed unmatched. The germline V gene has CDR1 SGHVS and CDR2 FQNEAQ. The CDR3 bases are TGTGCCAGCAGCTCGACAGGGCCTGGGGCCAACGTCCTGACTTTC. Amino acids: CASSSTGPGANVLTF.

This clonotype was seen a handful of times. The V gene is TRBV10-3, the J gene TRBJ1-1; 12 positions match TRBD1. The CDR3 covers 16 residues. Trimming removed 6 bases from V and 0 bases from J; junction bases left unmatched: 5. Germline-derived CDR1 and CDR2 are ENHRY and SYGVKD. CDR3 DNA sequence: TGTGCCATCAGCGGGACAGGGGGCCGGATGAACACTGAAGCTTTCTTT. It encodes CAISGTGGRMNTEAFF.

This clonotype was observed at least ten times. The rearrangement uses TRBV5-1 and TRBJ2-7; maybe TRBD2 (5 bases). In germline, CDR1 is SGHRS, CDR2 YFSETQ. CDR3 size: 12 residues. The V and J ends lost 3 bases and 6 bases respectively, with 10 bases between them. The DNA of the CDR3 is TGCGCCAGCAGCTCCGGGGAACGCGAGCAGTACTTC. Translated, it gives CASSSGEREQYF.

DNA for the CDR3: TGCGCCAGCAGCACCGGACAGGGGAAGGGTTCAGATACGCAGTATTTT. Protein: CASSTGQGKGSDTQYF. V and J are TRBV5-1 and TRBJ2-3; TRBD1 matches at 9 bases. The CDR3 length is 16 residues. V was pared by 4 bases and J by 4 bases, with 10 bases of the junction left unmatched. Germline CDR1 SGHRS, CDR2 YFSETQ.

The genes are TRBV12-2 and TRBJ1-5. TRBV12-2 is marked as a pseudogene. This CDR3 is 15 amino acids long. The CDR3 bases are TGTGCAAGTCGCTTAGTAGGTCTTTTTTATCAGCCCCAGCATTTT. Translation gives CASRLVGLFYQPQHF.

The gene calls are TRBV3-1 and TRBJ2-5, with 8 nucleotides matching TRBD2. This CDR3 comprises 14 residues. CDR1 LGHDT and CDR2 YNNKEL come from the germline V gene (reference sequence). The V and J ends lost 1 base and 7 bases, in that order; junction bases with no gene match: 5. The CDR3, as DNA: TGTGCCAGCAGCCAAGTACGGGAGGGAGCGACCCAGTACTTC. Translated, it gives CASSQVREGATQYF.

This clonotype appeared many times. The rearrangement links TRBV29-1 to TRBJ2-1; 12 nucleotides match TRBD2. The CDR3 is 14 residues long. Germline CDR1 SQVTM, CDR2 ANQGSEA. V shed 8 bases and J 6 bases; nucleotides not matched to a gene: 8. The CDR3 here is CSLIGLAGPNEQFF. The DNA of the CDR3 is TGCAGCTTAATAGGACTAGCGGGACCCAATGAGCAGTTCTTC.

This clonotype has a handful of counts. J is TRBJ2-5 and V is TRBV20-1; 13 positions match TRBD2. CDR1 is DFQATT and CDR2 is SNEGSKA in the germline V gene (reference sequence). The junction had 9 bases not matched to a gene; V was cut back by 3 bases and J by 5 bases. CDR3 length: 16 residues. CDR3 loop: CSASSPGLAGFETQYF. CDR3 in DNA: TGCAGTGCTAGTTCACCGGGACTAGCGGGGTTTGAGACCCAGTACTTC.

Here the CDR3 DNA reads TGTGCCAGCAGCTTTAGAGGACTAGCGGGAGTCCATGAGCAGTTCTTC. Its protein is CASSFRGLAGVHEQFF. The V and J genes are TRBV7-9 and TRBJ2-1; 13 positions agree with TRBD2. Germline assignment: CDR1 SEHNR and CDR2 FQNEAQ (reference sequence). V lost 3 bases to trimming and J lost 8 bases; unmatched junction nucleotides: 7. The CDR3 length is 16 residues.

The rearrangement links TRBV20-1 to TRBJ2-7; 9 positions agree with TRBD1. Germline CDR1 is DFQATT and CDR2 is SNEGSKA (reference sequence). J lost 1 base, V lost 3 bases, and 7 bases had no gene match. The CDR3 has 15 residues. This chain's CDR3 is CSARDPGTGSYEQYF. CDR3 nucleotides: TGCAGTGCTAGGGACCCCGGGACAGGGTCCTACGAGCAGTACTTC.

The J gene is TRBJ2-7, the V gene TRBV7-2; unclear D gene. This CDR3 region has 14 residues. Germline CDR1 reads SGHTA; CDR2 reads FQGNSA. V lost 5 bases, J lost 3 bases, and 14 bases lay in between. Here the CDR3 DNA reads TGTGCCAGCAGCCCCCTTGGTAGTCTCTACGAGCAGTACTTC. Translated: CASSPLGSLYEQYF.

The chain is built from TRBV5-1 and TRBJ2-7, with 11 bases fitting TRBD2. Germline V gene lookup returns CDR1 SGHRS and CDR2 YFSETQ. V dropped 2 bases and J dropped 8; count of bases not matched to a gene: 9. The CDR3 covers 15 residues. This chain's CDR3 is CASSLTRLAGIQQYF. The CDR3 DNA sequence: TGCGCCAGCAGCTTAACTCGACTAGCGGGGATACAGCAGTACTTC.